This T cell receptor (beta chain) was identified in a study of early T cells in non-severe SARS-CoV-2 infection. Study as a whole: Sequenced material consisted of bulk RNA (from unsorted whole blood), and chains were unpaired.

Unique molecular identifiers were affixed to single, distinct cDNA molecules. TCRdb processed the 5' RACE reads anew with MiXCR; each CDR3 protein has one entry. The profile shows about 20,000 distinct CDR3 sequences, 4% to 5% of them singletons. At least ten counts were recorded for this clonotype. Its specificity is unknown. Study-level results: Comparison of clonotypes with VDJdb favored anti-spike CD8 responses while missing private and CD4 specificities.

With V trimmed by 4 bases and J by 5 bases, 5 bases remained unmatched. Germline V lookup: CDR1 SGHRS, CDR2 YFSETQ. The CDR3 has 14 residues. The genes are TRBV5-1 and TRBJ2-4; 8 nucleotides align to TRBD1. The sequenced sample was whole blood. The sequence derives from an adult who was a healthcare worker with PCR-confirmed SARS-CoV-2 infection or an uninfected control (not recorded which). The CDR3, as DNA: TGCGCCAGCAGCGAGACAGGGGACCAAAACATTCAGTACTTC. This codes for CASSETGDQNIQYF.